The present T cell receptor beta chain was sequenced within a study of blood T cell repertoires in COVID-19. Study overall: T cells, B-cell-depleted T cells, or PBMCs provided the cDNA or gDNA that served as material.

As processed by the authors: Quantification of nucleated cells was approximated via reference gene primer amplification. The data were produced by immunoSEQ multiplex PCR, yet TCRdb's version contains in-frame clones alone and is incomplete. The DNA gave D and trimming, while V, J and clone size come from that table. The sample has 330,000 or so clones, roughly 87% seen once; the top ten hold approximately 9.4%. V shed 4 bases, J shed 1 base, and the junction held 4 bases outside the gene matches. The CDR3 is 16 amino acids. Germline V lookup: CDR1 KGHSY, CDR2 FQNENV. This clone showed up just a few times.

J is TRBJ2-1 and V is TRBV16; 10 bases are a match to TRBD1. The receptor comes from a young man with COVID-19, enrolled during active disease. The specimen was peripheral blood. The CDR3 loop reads CASSPRGQGSYNEQFF. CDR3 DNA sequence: TGTGCCAGCAGCCCCCGGGGACAGGGGTCCTACAATGAGCAGTTCTTC.